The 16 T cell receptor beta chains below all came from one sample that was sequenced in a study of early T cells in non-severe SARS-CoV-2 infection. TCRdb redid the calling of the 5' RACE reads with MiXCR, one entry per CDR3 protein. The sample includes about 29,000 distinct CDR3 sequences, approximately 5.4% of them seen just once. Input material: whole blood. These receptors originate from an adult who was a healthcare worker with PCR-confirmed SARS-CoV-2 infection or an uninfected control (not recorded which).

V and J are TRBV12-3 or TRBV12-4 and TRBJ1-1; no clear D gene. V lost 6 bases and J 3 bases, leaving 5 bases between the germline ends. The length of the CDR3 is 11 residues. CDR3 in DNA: TGTGCCAGCAGAAAAGACACTGAAGCTTTCTTT. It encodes CASRKDTEAFF.

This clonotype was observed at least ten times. CDR3 protein: CASSIGGANNEKLFF. Written as DNA, the CDR3 is TGTGCCAGTAGTATTGGCGGGGCGAATAATGAAAAACTGTTTTTT. The rearrangement uses TRBV19 and TRBJ1-4; D is perhaps TRBD1 (5 bases). The length of the CDR3 is 15 residues. Trimming removed 3 bases at V and 4 bases at J, with 12 bases between. Germline CDR1 and CDR2: LNHDA and SQIVND (reference sequence).

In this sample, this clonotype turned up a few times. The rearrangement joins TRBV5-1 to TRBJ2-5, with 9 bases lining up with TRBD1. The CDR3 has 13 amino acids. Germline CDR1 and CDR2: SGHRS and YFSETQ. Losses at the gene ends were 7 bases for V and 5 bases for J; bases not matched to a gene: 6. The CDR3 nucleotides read TGCGCCAGCGGCCGGGACAGGGACGAGACCCAGTACTTC. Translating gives CASGRDRDETQYF.

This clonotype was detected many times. The CDR3 DNA reads as TGTGCCATCAGCCCGGACCTCCAGAATCAGCCCCAGCATTTT. Amino acids: CAISPDLQNQPQHF. The V and J genes are TRBV10-3 and TRBJ1-5, with no clear D. CDR1 is ENHRY, CDR2 SYGVKD, per germline. The ends were cut back, 6 bases at V and 4 bases at J, with 13 bases in the middle. The CDR3 extends over 14 amino acids.

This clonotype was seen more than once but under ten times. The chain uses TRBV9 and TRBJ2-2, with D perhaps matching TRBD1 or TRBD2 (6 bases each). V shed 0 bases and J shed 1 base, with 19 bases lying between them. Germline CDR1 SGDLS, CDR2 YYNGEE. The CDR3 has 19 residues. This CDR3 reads CASSVERFTGRLNTGELFF. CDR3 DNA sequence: TGTGCCAGCAGCGTAGAGCGGTTCACAGGGAGGTTGAACACCGGGGAGCTGTTTTTT.

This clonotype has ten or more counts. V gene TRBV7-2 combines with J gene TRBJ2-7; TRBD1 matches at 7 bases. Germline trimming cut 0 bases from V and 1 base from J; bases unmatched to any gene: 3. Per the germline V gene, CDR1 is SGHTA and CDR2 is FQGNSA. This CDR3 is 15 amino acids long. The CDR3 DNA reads TGTGCCAGCAGCTTAGCCCCGGGACAGTCCTACGAGCAGTACTTC. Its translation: CASSLAPGQSYEQYF.

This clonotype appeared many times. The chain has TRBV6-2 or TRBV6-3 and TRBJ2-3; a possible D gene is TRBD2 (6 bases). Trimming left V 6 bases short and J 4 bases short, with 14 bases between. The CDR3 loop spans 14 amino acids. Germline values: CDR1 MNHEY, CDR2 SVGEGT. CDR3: CASSSGTPADTQYF. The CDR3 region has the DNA TGTGCCAGCAGCTCCGGGACTCCTGCAGATACGCAGTATTTT.

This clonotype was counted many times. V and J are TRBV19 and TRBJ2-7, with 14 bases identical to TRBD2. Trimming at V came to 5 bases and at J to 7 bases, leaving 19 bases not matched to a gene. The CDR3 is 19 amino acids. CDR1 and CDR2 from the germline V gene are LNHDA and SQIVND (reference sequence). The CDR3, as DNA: TGTGCCAGTAGTCCTACCCTGGAGCGGACTAGCGGGAGGTCGAGGGAGCAGTACTTC. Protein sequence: CASSPTLERTSGRSREQYF. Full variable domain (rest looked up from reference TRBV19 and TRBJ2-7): DGGITQSPKYLFRKEGQNVTLSCEQNLNHDAMYWYRQDPGQGLRLIYYSQIVNDFQKGDIAEGYSVSREKKESFPLTVTSAQKNPTAFYLCASSPTLERTSGRSREQYFGPGTRLTVT.

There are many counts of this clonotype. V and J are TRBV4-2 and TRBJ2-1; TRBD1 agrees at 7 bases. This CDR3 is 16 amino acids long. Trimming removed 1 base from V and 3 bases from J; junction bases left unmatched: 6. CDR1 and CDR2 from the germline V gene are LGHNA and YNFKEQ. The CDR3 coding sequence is TGTGCCAGCAGCCAAGCAAGGGGACAGAACTACAATGAGCAGTTCTTC. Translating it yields CASSQARGQNYNEQFF.

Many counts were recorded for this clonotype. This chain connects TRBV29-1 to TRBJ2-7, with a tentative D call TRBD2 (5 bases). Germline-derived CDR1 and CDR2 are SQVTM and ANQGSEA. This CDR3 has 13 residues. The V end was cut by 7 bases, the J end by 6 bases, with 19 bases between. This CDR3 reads CSARSPGSSEQYF. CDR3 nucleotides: TGCAGCGCTAGGAGCCCTGGGAGTAGCGAGCAGTACTTC.

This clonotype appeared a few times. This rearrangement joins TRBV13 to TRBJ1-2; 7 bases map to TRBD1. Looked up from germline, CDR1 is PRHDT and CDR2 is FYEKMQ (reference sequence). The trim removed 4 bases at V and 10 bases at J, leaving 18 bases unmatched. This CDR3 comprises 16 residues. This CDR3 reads CASSYQLPGTASDYTF. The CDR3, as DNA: TGTGCCAGCAGCTACCAACTTCCCGGGACAGCCTCCGACTACACCTTC.

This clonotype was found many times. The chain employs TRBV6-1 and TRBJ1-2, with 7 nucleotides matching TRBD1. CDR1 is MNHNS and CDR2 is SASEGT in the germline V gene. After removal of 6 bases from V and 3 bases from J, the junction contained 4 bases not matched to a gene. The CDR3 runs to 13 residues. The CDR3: CASRQGLDYGYTF. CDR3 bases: TGTGCCAGCAGACAGGGGTTGGACTATGGCTACACCTTC.

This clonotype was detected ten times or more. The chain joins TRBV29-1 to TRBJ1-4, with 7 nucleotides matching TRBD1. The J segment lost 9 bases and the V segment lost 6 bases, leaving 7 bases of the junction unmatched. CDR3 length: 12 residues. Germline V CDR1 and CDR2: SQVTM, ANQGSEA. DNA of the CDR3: TGCAGCGTGGAGTGGACAGGAAAAAAACTGTTTTTT. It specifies CSVEWTGKKLFF.

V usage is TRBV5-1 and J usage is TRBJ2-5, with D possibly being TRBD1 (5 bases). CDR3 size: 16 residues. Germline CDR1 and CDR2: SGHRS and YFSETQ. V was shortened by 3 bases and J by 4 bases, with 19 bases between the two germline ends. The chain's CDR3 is CASSSSAQTVGETQYF. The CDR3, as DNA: TGCGCCAGCAGCTCCTCGGCCCAGACAGTTGGAGAGACCCAGTACTTC.

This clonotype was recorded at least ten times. The CDR3 DNA reads TGTGCCAGCAGTGAAGTGCAGGACCTAAATTCACCCCTCCACTTT. Translated: CASSEVQDLNSPLHF. The chain joins TRBV6-1 to TRBJ1-6, with D unresolved. Trimming left V 1 base short and J 7 bases short, with 11 bases between. This CDR3 is 15 amino acids long. The germline gives CDR1 MNHNS, CDR2 SASEGT.

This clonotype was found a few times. In DNA form, the CDR3 reads TGTGCCAGCACCAAGGCCCCCTATAATTCACCCCTCCACTTT. Amino acids: CASTKAPYNSPLHF. The chain links TRBV6-6 to TRBJ1-6; unclear D gene. Trimming cost V 7 bases and J 2 bases, with 9 bases left between them. This CDR3 comprises 14 residues. CDR1 is MNHNY, CDR2 SVGAGI, per germline (reference sequence).